This TCR beta chain was identified during a study of T-cell reconstitution after alpha-beta-depleted transplantation in children. This clonotype showed up many times. Trimming cost V 3 bases and J 1 base, with 6 bases left between them. The CDR3 totals 13 residues. Preparation of the TCRbeta library used unique molecular identifiers. TCRdb analysed the PCR reads with MiXCR anew, one entry per CDR3 protein. The sample lists approximately 490,000 distinct CDR3 sequences; approximately 12% were seen once. Sequences were derived from PBMCs from the stem cell graft donor, sampled from the stem cell graft. The chain is built from TRBV12-3 or TRBV12-4 and TRBJ1-1; no clear D. The receptor was isolated from a human donor who donated a stem cell graft to a child with combined immunodeficiency. DNA for the CDR3: TGTGCCAGCAGTTTTCAGGAGAACACTGAAGCTTTCTTT. Amino acids: CASSFQENTEAFF.